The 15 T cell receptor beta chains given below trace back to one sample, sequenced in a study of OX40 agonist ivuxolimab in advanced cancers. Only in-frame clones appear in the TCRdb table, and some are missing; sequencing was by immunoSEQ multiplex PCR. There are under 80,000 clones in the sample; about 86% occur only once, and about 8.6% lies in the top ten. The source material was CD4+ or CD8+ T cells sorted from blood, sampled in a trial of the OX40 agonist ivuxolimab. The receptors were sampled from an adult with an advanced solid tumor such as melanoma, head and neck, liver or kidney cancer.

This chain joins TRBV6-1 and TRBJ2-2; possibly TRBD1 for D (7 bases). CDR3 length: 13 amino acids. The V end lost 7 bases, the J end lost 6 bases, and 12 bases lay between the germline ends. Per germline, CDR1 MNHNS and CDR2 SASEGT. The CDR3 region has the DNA TGTGCCAGCATCCCAGGGGGGCCCGGGGAGCTGTTTTTT. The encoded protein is CASIPGGPGELFF.

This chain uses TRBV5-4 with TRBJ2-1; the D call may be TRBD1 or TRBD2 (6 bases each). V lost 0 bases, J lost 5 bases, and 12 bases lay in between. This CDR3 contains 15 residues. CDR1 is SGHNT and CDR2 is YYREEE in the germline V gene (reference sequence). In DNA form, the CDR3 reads TGTGCCAGCAGCTTGGGGATTAGGGGGGACAATGAGCAGTTCTTC. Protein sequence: CASSLGIRGDNEQFF.

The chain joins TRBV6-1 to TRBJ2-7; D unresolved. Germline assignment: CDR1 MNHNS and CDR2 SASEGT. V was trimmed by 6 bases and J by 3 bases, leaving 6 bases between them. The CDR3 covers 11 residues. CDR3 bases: TGTGCCAGCAGGTCGCTCTACGAGCAGTACTTC. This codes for CASRSLYEQYF.

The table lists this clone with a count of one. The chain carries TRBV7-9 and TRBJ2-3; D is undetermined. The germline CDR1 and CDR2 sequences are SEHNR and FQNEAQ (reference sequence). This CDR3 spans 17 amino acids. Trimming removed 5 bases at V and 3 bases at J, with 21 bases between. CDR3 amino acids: CASSPRSVRLSTDTQYF. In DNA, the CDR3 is TGTGCCAGCAGCCCCCGCTCGGTTAGATTATCGACAGATACGCAGTATTTT.

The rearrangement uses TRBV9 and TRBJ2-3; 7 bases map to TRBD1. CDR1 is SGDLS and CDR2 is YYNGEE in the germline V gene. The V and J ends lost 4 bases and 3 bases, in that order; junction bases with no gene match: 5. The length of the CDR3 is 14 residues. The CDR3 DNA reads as TGTGCCAGCAGCTCCCGACAGGGTACAGATACGCAGTATTTT. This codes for CASSSRQGTDTQYF.

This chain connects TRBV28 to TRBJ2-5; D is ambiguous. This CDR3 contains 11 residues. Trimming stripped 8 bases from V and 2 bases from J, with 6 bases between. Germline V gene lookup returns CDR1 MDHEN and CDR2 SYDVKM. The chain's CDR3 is CASGIQETQYF. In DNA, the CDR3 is TGTGCCAGCGGTATTCAAGAGACCCAGTACTTC.

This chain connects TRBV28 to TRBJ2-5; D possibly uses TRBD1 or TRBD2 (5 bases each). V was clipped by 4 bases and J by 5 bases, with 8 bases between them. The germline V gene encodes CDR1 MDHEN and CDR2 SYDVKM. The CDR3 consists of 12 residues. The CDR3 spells CASSSGRETQYF. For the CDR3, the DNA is TGTGCCAGCAGTTCGGGGCGGGAGACCCAGTACTTC.

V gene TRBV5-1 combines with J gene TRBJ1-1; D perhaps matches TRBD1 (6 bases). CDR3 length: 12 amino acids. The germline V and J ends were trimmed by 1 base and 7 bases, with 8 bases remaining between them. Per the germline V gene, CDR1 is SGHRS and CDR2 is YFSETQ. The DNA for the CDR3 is TGCGCCAGCAGCTTGAGGGGGATTGAAGCTTTCTTT. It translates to CASSLRGIEAFF. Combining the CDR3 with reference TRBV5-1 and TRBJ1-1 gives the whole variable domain KAGVTQTPRYLIKTRGQQVTLSCSPISGHRSVSWYQQTPGQGLQFLFEYFSETQRNKGNFPGRFSGRQFSNSRSEMNVSTLELGDSALYLCASSLRGIEAFFGQGTRLTVV.

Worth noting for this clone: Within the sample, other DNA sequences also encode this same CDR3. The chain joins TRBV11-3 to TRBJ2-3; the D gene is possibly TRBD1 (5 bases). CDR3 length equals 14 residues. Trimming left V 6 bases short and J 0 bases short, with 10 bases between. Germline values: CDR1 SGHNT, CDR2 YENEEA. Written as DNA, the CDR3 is TGTGCCAGCAGTCTTACAGGTAGCACAGATACGCAGTATTTT. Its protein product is CASSLTGSTDTQYF.

The CDR3 region has the DNA TGTGCCAGCAGCACCGGACAGGGGGCCAAAAACATTCAGTACTTC. Amino acid sequence: CASSTGQGAKNIQYF. The chain recombines TRBV7-8 with TRBJ2-4; 9 bases map to TRBD1. Trimming removed 5 bases from V and 1 base from J; junction bases left unmatched: 3. The CDR3 loop spans 15 amino acids. CDR1 and CDR2 from the germline V gene are SGHVS and FQNEAQ.

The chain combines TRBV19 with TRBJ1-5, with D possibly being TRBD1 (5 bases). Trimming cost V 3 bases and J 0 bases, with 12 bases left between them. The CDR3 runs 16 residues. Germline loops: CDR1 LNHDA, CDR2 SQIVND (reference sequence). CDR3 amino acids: CASSIMAGPSNQPQHF. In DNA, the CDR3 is TGTGCCAGTAGTATTATGGCAGGGCCTAGCAATCAGCCCCAGCATTTT.

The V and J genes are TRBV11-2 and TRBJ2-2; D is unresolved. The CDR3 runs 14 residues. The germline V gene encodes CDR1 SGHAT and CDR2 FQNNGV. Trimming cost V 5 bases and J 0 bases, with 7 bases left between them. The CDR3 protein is CASSQDPNTGELFF. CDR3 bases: TGTGCCAGCAGCCAGGATCCGAACACCGGGGAGCTGTTTTTT.

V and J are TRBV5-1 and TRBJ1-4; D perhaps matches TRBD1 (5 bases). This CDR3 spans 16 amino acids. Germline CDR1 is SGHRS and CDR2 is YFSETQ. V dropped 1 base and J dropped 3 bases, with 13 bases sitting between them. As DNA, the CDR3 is TGCGCCAGCAGCTTGAACGCCGGGACCGCTAATGAAAAACTGTTTTTT. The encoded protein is CASSLNAGTANEKLFF. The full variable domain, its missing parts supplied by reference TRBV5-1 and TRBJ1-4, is KAGVTQTPRYLIKTRGQQVTLSCSPISGHRSVSWYQQTPGQGLQFLFEYFSETQRNKGNFPGRFSGRQFSNSRSEMNVSTLELGDSALYLCASSLNAGTANEKLFFGSGTQLSVL.

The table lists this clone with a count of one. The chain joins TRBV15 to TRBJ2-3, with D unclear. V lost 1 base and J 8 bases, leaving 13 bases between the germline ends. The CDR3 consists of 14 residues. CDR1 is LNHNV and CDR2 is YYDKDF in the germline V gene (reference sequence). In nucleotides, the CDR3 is TGTGCCACCAGCAGAGTAAGACATCTGAGTACGCAGTATTTT. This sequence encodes CATSRVRHLSTQYF.

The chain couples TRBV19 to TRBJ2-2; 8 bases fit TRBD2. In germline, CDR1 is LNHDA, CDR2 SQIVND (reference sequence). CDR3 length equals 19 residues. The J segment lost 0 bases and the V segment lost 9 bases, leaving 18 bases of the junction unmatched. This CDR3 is CASLPLAGGRQSNTGELFF. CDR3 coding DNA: TGTGCCAGCCTTCCCCTAGCGGGCGGACGTCAATCGAACACCGGGGAGCTGTTTTTT.